This T cell receptor (beta chain) stems from a study of T-cell reconstitution after alpha-beta-depleted transplantation in children. Overall study results and limits: Where some patients showed high TCRbeta diversity at day 60, it came from recipient T cells and thymic progenitors that had survived. It was reported that alpha-beta T cells came from several hundred expanded graft clones (about two months after transplant).

Only a few counts were recorded for this clonotype. Its antigen is unidentified. Preparing the TCRbeta library involved the use of unique molecular identifiers. TCRdb redid the calling of the PCR reads with MiXCR, one entry per CDR3 protein. Of some 830,000 distinct CDR3 sequences detected, approximately 15% appear once; the ten largest clones hold 5%. The receptor comes from a male patient younger than 18 who had a stem cell transplant for acute lymphoblastic leukemia, so the T cells may come from the graft donor. The source was PBMCs, mostly from graft donor cells, collected 360 days after TCRalphabeta/CD19-depleted stem cell transplant.

CDR3 sequence reads: CASSPIGAYNEQFF. CDR3 in DNA: TGTGCCAGCAGTCCAATAGGGGCCTACAATGAGCAGTTCTTC. The chain couples TRBV27 to TRBJ2-1; tentatively, D is TRBD1 (5 bases). Trimming shortened V by 5 bases and J by 2 bases, and 10 bases separated the two germline ends. CDR3 length: 14 amino acids. Germline CDR1 MNHEY, CDR2 SMNVEV (reference sequence).